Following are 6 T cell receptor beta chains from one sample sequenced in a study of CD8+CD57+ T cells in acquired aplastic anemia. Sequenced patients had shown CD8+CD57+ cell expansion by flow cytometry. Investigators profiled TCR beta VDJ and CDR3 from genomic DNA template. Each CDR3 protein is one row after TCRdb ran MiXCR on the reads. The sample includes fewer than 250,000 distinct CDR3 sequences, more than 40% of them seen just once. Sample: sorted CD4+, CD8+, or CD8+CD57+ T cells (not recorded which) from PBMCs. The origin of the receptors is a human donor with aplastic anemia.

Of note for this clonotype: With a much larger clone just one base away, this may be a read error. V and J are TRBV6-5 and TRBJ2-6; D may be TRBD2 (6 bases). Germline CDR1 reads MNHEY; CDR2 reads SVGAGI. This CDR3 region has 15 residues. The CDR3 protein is CASRQPGTGASVLTF. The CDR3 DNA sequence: TGTGCCAGCAGACAACCAGGGACTGGGGCCAGCGTCCTGACTTTC.

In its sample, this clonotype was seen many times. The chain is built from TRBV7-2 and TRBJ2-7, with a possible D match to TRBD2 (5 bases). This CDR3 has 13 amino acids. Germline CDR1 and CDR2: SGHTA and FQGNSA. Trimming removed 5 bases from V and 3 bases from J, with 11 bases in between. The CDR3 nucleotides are TGTGCCAGCAGCGTAGGACTTGGCTACGAGCAGTACTTC. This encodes CASSVGLGYEQYF.

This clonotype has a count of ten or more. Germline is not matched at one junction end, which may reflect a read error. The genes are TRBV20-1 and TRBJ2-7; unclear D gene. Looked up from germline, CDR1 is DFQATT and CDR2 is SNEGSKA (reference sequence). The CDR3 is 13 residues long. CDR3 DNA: TGCAGTGCAAGAGGTCTAGAGGACTACGAGCAGTACTTC. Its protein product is CSARGLEDYEQYF.

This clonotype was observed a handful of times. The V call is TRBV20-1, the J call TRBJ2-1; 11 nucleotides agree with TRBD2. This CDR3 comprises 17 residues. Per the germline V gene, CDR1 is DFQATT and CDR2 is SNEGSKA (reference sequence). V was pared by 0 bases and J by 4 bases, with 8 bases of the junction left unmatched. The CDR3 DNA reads TGCAGTGCTAGAGATACGTCTAGCGGGAGGACATACAATGAGCAGTTCTTC. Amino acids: CSARDTSSGRTYNEQFF.

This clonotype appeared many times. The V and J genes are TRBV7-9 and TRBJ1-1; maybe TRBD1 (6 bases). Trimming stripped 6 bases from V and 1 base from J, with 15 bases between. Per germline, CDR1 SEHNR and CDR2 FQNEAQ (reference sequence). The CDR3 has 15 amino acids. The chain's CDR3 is CASSSNRDKNTEAFF. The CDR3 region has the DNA TGTGCCAGCAGTTCCAACCGGGACAAGAACACTGAAGCTTTCTTT.

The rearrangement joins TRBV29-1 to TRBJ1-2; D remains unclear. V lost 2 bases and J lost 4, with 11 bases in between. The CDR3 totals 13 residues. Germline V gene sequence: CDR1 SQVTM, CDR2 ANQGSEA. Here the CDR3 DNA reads TGCAGCGTTGAATACAACTACGGCTATGGCTACACCTTC. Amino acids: CSVEYNYGYGYTF.